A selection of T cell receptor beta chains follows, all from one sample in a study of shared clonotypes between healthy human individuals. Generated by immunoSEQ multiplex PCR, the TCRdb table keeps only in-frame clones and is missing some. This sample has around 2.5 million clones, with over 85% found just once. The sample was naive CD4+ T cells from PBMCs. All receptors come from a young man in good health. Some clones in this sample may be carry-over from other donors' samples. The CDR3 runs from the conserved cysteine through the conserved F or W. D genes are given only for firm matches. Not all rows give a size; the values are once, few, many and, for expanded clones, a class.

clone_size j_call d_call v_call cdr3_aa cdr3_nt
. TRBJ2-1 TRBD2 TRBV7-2 CASSLGLASYNEQFF TGTGCCAGCAGCTTAGGACTAGCATCCTACAATGAGCAGTTCTTC
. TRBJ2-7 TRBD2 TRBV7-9 CASSGRTSGRPPYEQYF TGTGCCAGCAGCGGTAGGACTAGCGGGAGGCCTCCCTACGAGCAGTACTTC
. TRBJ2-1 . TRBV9 CASSVAGRSYNEQFF TGTGCCAGCAGCGTGGCAGGGAGGTCCTACAATGAGCAGTTCTTC
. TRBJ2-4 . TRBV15 CATSRARDRLSAKNIQYF TGTGCCACCAGCAGAGCCCGGGACCGACTAAGCGCCAAAAACATTCAGTACTTC
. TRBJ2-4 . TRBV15 CATSRDQGEDIQYF TGTGCCACCAGCAGAGATCAGGGGGAGGACATTCAGTACTTC
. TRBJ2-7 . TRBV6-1 CASRKGTLPYEQYF TGTGCCAGCAGGAAAGGGACACTTCCCTACGAGCAGTACTTC
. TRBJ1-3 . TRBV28 CASSRPVLGNTIYF TGTGCCAGCAGTCGCCCGGTACTCGGAAACACCATATATTTT
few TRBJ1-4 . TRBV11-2 CASSWAAEKLFF TGTGCCAGCAGTTGGGCAGCTGAAAAACTGTTTTTT
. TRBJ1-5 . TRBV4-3 CASSQDLGAGYYQPQHF TGCGCCAGCAGCCAAGATTTAGGTGCGGGGTACTACCAGCCCCAGCATTTT
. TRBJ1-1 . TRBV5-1 CASREPGATEAFF TGCGCCAGCAGGGAACCAGGGGCCACTGAAGCTTTCTTT
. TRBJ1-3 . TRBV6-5 CASSYSPGVSGNTIYF TGTGCCAGCAGTTACTCTCCAGGGGTCTCTGGAAACACCATATATTTT
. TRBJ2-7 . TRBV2 CASSVELASPYEQYF TGTGCCAGCAGTGTAGAACTAGCATCCCCCTACGAGCAGTACTTC
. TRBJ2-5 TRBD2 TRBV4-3 CASSQGGGRALGETQYF TGCGCCAGCAGCCAAGGGGGAGGGAGGGCCCTCGGAGAGACCCAGTACTTC
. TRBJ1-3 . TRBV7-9 CASSFYPSGNTIYF TGTGCCAGCAGCTTTTACCCCTCTGGAAACACCATATATTTT
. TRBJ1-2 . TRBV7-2 CASSWAFYGYTF TGTGCCAGCAGCTGGGCCTTTTATGGCTACACCTTC
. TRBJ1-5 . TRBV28 CASSPGLIASNQPQHF TGTGCCAGCAGCCCGGGACTCATCGCTAGCAATCAGCCCCAGCATTTT
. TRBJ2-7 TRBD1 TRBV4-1 CASSPFGTGSYEQYF TGCGCCAGCAGCCCCTTCGGGACAGGGAGCTACGAGCAGTACTTC
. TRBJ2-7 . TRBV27 CASSLLGGGWYEQYF TGTGCCAGCAGTTTGCTCGGAGGGGGTTGGTACGAGCAGTACTTC
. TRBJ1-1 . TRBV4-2 CASSQDLNWDTEAFF TGTGCCAGCAGCCAAGATCTAAATTGGGACACTGAAGCTTTCTTT
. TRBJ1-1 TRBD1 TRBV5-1 CASSSGTGGTEAFF TGCGCCAGCAGTTCCGGGACAGGGGGAACTGAAGCTTTCTTT
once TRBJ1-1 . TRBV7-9 CASRLMTEAEAFF TGTGCCAGCAGGTTAATGACCGAGGCTGAAGCTTTCTTT
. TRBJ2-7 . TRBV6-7 CASIPPGGLEEQYF TGTGCCAGCATCCCCCCAGGGGGGTTGGAGGAGCAGTACTTC
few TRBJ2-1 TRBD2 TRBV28 CASRLAGGHEQFF TGTGCCAGCAGACTAGCGGGAGGGCATGAGCAGTTCTTC
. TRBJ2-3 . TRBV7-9 CASNLRTTNTQYF TGTGCCAGCAATCTAAGGACTACTAATACGCAGTATTTT
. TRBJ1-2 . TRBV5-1 CASSFRGAPYGYTF TGCGCCAGCAGCTTCCGGGGCGCCCCCTATGGCTACACCTTC
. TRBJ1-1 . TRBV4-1 CASSQGWGTEAFF TGCGCCAGCAGCCAGGGGTGGGGGACTGAAGCTTTCTTT
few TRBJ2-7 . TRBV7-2 CASSSSPGLREQYF TGTGCCAGCAGCTCATCGCCGGGACTCCGCGAGCAGTACTTC
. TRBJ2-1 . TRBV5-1 CASSSETSSYNEQFF TGCGCCAGCAGCTCCGAGACCAGCTCCTACAATGAGCAGTTCTTC
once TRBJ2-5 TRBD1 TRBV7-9 CASSRRQGSETQYF TGTGCCAGCAGCCGACGACAGGGCTCAGAGACCCAGTACTTC
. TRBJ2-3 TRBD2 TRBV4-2 CASSQQMAGEGSDTQYF TGTGCCAGCAGCCAACAGATGGCGGGAGAAGGCTCAGATACGCAGTATTTT
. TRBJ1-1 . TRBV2 CASSDQGNTEAFF TGTGCCAGCAGTGACCAGGGGAACACTGAAGCTTTCTTT
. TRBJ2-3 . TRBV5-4 CASSQDLFHTQYF TGTGCCAGCAGCCAAGACTTGTTCCATACGCAGTATTTT
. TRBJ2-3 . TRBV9 CASSPLGLSTDTQYF TGTGCCAGCAGCCCCTTGGGGCTGAGCACAGATACGCAGTATTTT
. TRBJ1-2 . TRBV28 CASSPDPPRAFYGYTF TGTGCCAGCAGTCCCGACCCCCCCCGGGCGTTCTATGGCTACACCTTC
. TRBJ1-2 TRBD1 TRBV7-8 CASSPTQGEVGYTF TGTGCCAGCAGCCCCACTCAGGGGGAAGTTGGCTACACCTTC
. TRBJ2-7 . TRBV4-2 CASSHDSYEQYF TGTGCCAGCAGCCACGACAGCTACGAGCAGTACTTC
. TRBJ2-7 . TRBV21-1 CATRTGGPYEQYF TGTGCCACCCGGACAGGGGGCCCCTACGAGCAGTACTTC
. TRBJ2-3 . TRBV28 CASTKVGDTQYF TGTGCCAGCACTAAGGTAGGAGATACGCAGTATTTT
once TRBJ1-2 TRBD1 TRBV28 CASSRVRQGASYGYTF TGTGCCAGCAGTCGCGTAAGGCAGGGGGCTAGCTATGGCTACACCTTC
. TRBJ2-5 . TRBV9 CASSADTRQLKETQYF TGTGCCAGCAGCGCAGACACAAGGCAGCTAAAAGAGACCCAGTACTTC
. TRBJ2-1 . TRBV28 CASSRVKRIDEQFF TGTGCCAGCAGTAGGGTAAAGAGGATCGATGAGCAGTTCTTC
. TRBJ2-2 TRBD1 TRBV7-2 CASSLNRGAGELFF TGTGCCAGCAGCCTAAACAGGGGAGCCGGGGAGCTGTTTTTT